This T cell receptor (beta chain) was obtained from a study of T cells in Graves' hyperthyroidism and ophthalmopathy. Study-wide points: Clonotypes that were expanded in thyroid above 0.001 mostly appeared in blood too.

This sample holds PBMCs from 8 to 10 ml fresh peripheral blood. V lost 4 bases and J lost 1; bases outside the gene matches: 5. Germline CDR1 SGHAT, CDR2 FQNNGV. CDR3 length equals 16 residues. The TCR beta CDR3 regions underwent amplification using RNA transcripts as the source. A first-round RT-PCR of the TCR CDR3 used the HTBI primer set. TCRdb recomputed calls from the multiplex PCR reads with MiXCR, one row per CDR3 protein. The table records fewer than 400,000 distinct CDR3 sequences, around 25% of them present only once. Notes on this clonotype: As yet, its antigen is unknown.

The rearrangement uses TRBV11-2 and TRBJ1-4, with TRBD1 identical over 8 bases. The sequence was obtained from a man aged 45-65 years with Graves' hyperthyroidism. Sequenced: blood. This CDR3 reads CASSSGGTGTNEKLFF. In DNA, the CDR3 is TGTGCCAGCAGCTCGGGAGGGACAGGAACTAATGAAAAACTGTTTTTT.